This TCR beta chain was recorded in a study of blood T cells in healthy people across ages. Study-level points and caveats: Fewer expanded clones and more diversity marked long-lived versus aged donors. No conclusive comparison of naive versus antigen-experienced cells was possible with unsorted PBMCs.

Donors were systemically healthy Caucasian individuals from Russia aged 6 to 90 years. The CDR3 is 11 amino acids. Deletions cut 6 bases from V and 11 bases from J, with 14 bases between. Germline V gene data show CDR1 as SNHLY and CDR2 as FYNNEI. On this clonotype: As yet, its antigen is unknown.

Primed by a sample-barcoded 5' primer and a J-beta primer mix, a second PCR proceeded for 7 to 11 cycles. In TCRdb, the 5' RACE reads were re-called with MiXCR into one record per CDR3 protein. The sample includes 600,000 to 650,000 distinct CDR3 sequences, approximately 59% seen only once; the top ten take over 30%. The chain has TRBV2 and TRBJ2-7, with D possibly being TRBD1 (6 bases). The sample consisted of blood. The receptor's source is a man between 60 and 70 years old in good health. The chain's CDR3 is CASRQGYLEYF. The CDR3 nucleotides are TGTGCCAGCAGGCAGGGGTATTTGGAGTACTTC.